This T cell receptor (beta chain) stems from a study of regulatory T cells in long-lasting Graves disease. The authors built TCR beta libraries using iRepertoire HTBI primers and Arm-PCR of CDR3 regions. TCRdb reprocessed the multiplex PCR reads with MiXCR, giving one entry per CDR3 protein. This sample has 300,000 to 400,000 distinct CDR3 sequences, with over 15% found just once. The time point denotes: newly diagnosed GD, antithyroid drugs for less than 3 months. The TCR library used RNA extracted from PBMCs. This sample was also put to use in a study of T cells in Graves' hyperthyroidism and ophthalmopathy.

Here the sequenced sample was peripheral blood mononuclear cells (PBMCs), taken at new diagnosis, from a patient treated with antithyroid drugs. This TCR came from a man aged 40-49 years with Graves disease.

The chain's CDR3 is CASSLRRSDGYTF. CDR3 DNA: TGTGCCAGCAGTTTACGACGGTCGGACGGCTACACCTTC. The chain uses TRBV6-2 or TRBV6-3 and TRBJ1-2; D remains ambiguous. CDR1 is MNHEY, CDR2 SVGEGT, per germline. V was pared by 4 bases and J by 8 bases, with 14 bases between. The CDR3 runs to 13 residues.